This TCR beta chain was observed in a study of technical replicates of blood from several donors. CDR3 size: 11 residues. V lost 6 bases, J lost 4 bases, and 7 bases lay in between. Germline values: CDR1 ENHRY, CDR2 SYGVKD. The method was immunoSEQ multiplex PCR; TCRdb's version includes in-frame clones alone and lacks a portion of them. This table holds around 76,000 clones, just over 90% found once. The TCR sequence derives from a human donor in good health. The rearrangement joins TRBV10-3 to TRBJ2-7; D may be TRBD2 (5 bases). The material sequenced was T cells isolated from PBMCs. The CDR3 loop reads CAIRGRYEQYF. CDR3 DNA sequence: TGTGCCATCAGAGGGAGATACGAGCAGTACTTC.